This TCR beta chain stems from a study of beta chain features in type 1 diabetes. CDR1 is KGHSH and CDR2 is LQKENI in the germline V gene. V lost 6 bases and J 5 bases, leaving 20 bases between the germline ends. This CDR3 is built from 15 residues. Reverse transcription of all isolated RNA meant that expressed TCRB transcripts were sequenced. TCRdb's table, derived via immunoSEQ multiplex PCR, lists solely in-frame clones and lacks some. The sample contains 850,000 to 900,000 clones, 15% to 20% of which appear only once. Sorting produced populations that all topped 95% purity. The rearrangement uses TRBV18 and TRBJ2-7, with a tentative D call TRBD1 (5 bases). Input material: naive CD4+ T cells from blood. The sequence was collected from a woman younger than 35 in good health. CDR3 DNA: TGTGCCAGCTCCCAGACCTCAATAGGGGCCGACGAGCAGTACTTC. It codes for CASSQTSIGADEQYF.